One T cell receptor (beta chain) is described in this entry. This clonotype appeared many times. It has no known antigen specificity. Base qualities are not recorded, but no much larger clone differs from it by a single base. This sample was taken from a study of T cells in Graves' hyperthyroidism and ophthalmopathy (dated by TCRdb to between 2017 and 2020). About the investigation overall: Peripheral blood was sampled at the time of initial diagnosis, prior to any treatment. The paper reports TCR Vbeta CDR3 sequencing of over 130 peripheral blood samples: 40 to 45 ophthalmopathy, under 80 hyperthyroidism and 17 progressor patients. Following sampling, methimazole starting at 30 mg daily was given to hyperthyroidism patients, and high-dose intravenous methylprednisolone was given to ophthalmopathy patients. Prospective prediction of ophthalmopathy was tested in an independent validation cohort consisting of some 20 hyperthyroidism patients and some 17 patients who later progressed to ophthalmopathy. To identify distinguishing TCR V-J signatures, a discovery cohort of some 99 patients was used, comprising 43 with Graves' ophthalmopathy and approximately 58 with stable Graves' hyperthyroidism. For training and testing, the approximately 97 patients in the discovery cohort were randomly divided in a 7:3 ratio. In addition, the study compared T-cell repertoires in thyroid tissue and in blood from several Graves' hyperthyroidism patients.

The CDR3, from cysteine to phenylalanine, totals 14 residues. This entry keeps only the CDR3 DNA: 42 bases, framed from base 1. According to the germline V gene (reference sequence), CDR1 reads MNHEY and CDR2 reads SMNVEV. The junction shows trimming of 3 bases on V and 6 bases on J, plus 12 bases between the germline ends. Broader findings and caveats from the paper: A model built on a 13 V-J signature distinguished ophthalmopathy from stable hyperthyroidism, reaching 85% to 90% sensitivity and 81% to 83% specificity in cross-validation and 80%/75% in testing. During validation, the model predicted progression to ophthalmopathy a median of around six months ahead of onset, with around 71% sensitivity and around 72% specificity. No statistical method was used to set the sample size in advance, and investigators knew the group allocation. Most expanded thyroid clonotypes (frequency above 0.001) were also detected in blood, a finding suggesting that blood repertoires may reflect thyroid immune responses.

Stable Graves' hyperthyroidism was defined as no progression to ophthalmopathy during 18 months of follow-up. Hyperthyroidism patients were newly diagnosed, had a disease duration of under 2 months, and were aged 18 to 65 years. Any patient with an uncontrolled infection, another autoimmune disease, pregnancy or lactation was excluded. Diagnoses relied on clinical symptoms, serum thyroxine and TRAb, thyroid ultrasound and orbital computed tomography. PBMCs were separated from roughly 9.6 ml of fresh peripheral blood using Ficoll-Paque density gradient centrifugation. Total RNA was extracted with Trizol reagent, and quality was checked on an Agilent 2100 Bioanalyzer. The TCR beta CDR3 regions were amplified from the RNA transcripts. The TCR CDR3 was subjected to a first round of RT-PCR using the HTBI primer set and the Qiagen OneStep RT-PCR kit. Libraries were constructed in a second round of multiplex PCR, after which size selection and purification were carried out. The libraries were sequenced on an Illumina HiSeq2000 using paired-end 100 bp reads. From the authors' description of their analysis: SOAPnuke was used to process the raw data, with reads discarded if the reads contained adapters or uncalled bases, had a mean Phred below 15, or lacked an exact constant-primer or identifier match. High-quality paired reads were merged with COPE v1.2.5, and unique nucleotide sequences were defined as clonotypes. Clonotypes were aligned to IMGT TRBV, TRBD and TRBJ reference segments using MiTCR v1.1. Only V-J combinations with frequency above 0.0001, covering about 99% of repertoires, were analysed. A TCS score was defined as the ratio between F50 (clonal expansion) and ExV (chaos), using BLOSUM62-based TCRdist between CDR3 peptides within each V-J. Welch's t-statistics and random forest reduced 450 to 600 V-J features to 10 to 15, which were used in a naive Bayes classifier (R e1071). TCRdb redid the processing of the public reads, applying fastp at Q25 and MiXCR, and retained in-frame beta chains. One record per CDR3 amino acid sequence lists the most common genes and DNA. TCRdb assigned the V and J calls; the authors' analysis was not used. In all, the sample holds some 400,000 distinct CDR3 sequences, and about 14% of those were seen once. The ten most abundant clones make up 11% of the sample.

The source material was blood. The rearrangement joined TRBV27 to TRBJ2-1, with no confident D gene call. The TCR was taken from a woman in her sixties or seventies with Graves' hyperthyroidism. The sequence in DNA is TGTGCCAGCAGTTTCCCGAATTCAGGCAATGAGCAGTTCTTC. Its translation reads: CASSFPNSGNEQFF.